This T cell receptor beta chain was profiled in a study of T-cell memory formation after mild COVID-19. CDR3 length: 16 amino acids. Germline V gene sequence: CDR1 MGHRA, CDR2 YSYEKL. Deletions cut 0 bases from V and 2 bases from J, with 13 bases between. Study observations and caveats: Mostly located in CM and EM were contracting CD4+ clones, with contracting CD8+ clones located in EMRA. Memory from before infection featured some responding clones, which suggests cross-reactive memory joined.

This clonotype was seen only a few times. Its antigen is unidentified. TCRdb passed the 5' RACE reads through MiXCR, listing each CDR3 protein once. This sample has a few hundred thousand distinct CDR3 sequences, with roughly a fifth found just once. The chain uses TRBV4-1 and TRBJ1-2, with no clear D. This clonotype was obtained from a man between 18 and 35 years old who had mild COVID-19 (a few samples of this study predate the infection). Cell type and time point are not known. The source material was PBMCs or a T cell subset sorted from them (not recorded which). CDR3 sequence: CASSQDRIRGNYGYTF. In DNA form, the CDR3 reads TGCGCCAGCAGCCAAGATCGAATTCGGGGAAACTATGGCTACACCTTC.